These 26 T cell receptor beta chains originate from one sample sequenced in a study of shared T cell receptors in the human thymus. The repertoire was sequenced with immunoSEQ multiplex PCR; TCRdb's copy has only in-frame clones and lacks some. The sample lists about 540,000 clones, around 78% seen once, with 0.013% in the top ten. The data were also submitted as part of a second study, on human thymus T cells.

Sequencing was carried out using thymocytes. The receptors shown here come from a boy under two years old with a congenital heart defect.

CDR3 amino acids: CATTIGPQAGGRTDTQYF. The CDR3 nucleotides read TGTGCCACCACAATCGGCCCCCAGGCGGGGGGTAGGACAGATACGCAGTATTTT. The rearrangement links TRBV15 to TRBJ2-3, with 8 bases matching TRBD2. Germline V CDR1 and CDR2: LNHNV, YYDKDF (reference sequence). The trim removed 7 bases at V and 3 bases at J, leaving 18 bases unmatched. CDR3 size: 18 residues. Full variable domain (remainder filled in from reference TRBV15 and TRBJ2-3): DAMVIQNPRYQVTQFGKPVTLSCSQTLNHNVMYWYQQKSSQAPKLLFHYYDKDFNNEADTPDNFQSRRPNTSFCFLDIRSPGLGDTAMYLCATTIGPQAGGRTDTQYFGPGTRLTVL.

The chain carries TRBV28 and TRBJ2-2; D gene ambiguous. CDR1 and CDR2 from the germline V gene are MDHEN and SYDVKM. V was cut by 6 bases and J by 2 bases, with 10 bases left in between. This CDR3 has 14 amino acids. CDR3 nucleotides: TGTGCCAGCAGCCATGACTCAAACACCGGGGAGCTGTTTTTT. It specifies CASSHDSNTGELFF. Using reference TRBV28 and TRBJ2-2 for the parts outside the CDR3, the full variable domain is DVKVTQSSRYLVKRTGEKVFLECVQDMDHENMFWYRQDPGLGLRLIYFSYDVKMKEKGDIPEGYSVSREKKERFSLILESASTNQTSMYLCASSHDSNTGELFFGEGSRLTVL.

The chain combines TRBV5-4 with TRBJ2-7, with 12 bases lining up with TRBD2. CDR1 and CDR2 from the germline V gene are SGHNT and YYREEE (reference sequence). The length of the CDR3 is 17 residues. V lost 2 bases to trimming and J lost 1 base; unmatched junction nucleotides: 7. The CDR3, as DNA: TGTGCCAGCAGCTTAAGGACTAGCGGGAATCAATCCTACGAGCAGTACTTC. Its translation: CASSLRTSGNQSYEQYF.

This clone showed up just a few times. The chain carries TRBV5-6 and TRBJ2-7, with 9 bases identical to TRBD1. The length of the CDR3 is 16 residues. Trimming removed 1 base from V and 3 bases from J; junction bases left unmatched: 8. Looked up from germline, CDR1 is SGHDT and CDR2 is YYEEEE. The CDR3: CASSLFPGQGVYEQYF. The CDR3 DNA reads as TGTGCCAGCAGCTTGTTTCCGGGACAGGGTGTCTACGAGCAGTACTTC. Using reference TRBV5-6 and TRBJ2-7 for the parts outside the CDR3, the full variable domain is DAGVTQSPTHLIKTRGQQVTLRCSPKSGHDTVSWYQQALGQGPQFIFQYYEEEERQRGNFPDRFSGHQFPNYSSELNVNALLLGDSALYLCASSLFPGQGVYEQYFGPGTRLTVT.

The CDR3 region is CACRDGRVNGELFF. CDR3 coding DNA: TGTGCCTGCCGGGACGGGAGGGTGAACGGGGAGCTGTTTTTT. The chain is built from TRBV19 and TRBJ2-2, with 8 nucleotides matching TRBD2. CDR3 length equals 14 residues. CDR1 and CDR2 from the germline V gene are LNHDA and SQIVND (reference sequence). The junction had 12 bases not matched to a gene; V was cut back by 11 bases and J by 7 bases. Full variable domain (rest looked up from reference TRBV19 and TRBJ2-2): DGGITQSPKYLFRKEGQNVTLSCEQNLNHDAMYWYRQDPGQGLRLIYYSQIVNDFQKGDIAEGYSVSREKKESFPLTVTSAQKNPTAFYLCACRDGRVNGELFFGEGSRLTVL.

This chain joins TRBV20-1 and TRBJ1-2; TRBD1 agrees at 10 bases. Looked up from germline, CDR1 is DFQATT and CDR2 is SNEGSKA (reference sequence). The CDR3 contains 10 residues. The CDR3 DNA reads as TGCATCGGGACAGGGGAAGGCTACACCTTC. Translation gives CIGTGEGYTF.

The rearrangement joins TRBV6-6 to TRBJ1-5; 9 bases align to TRBD1. This CDR3 comprises 15 residues. V lost 5 bases and J lost 0; bases outside the gene matches: 2. Germline V gene sequence: CDR1 MNHNY, CDR2 SVGAGI (reference sequence). The CDR3 nucleotides are TGTGCCAGCAGTGCGACAGGGGGTAGCAATCAGCCCCAGCATTTT. It encodes CASSATGGSNQPQHF.

For the CDR3, the DNA is TGCAGTGCTATACAGGGCGATGGCTACACCTTC. Its protein product is CSAIQGDGYTF. This chain joins TRBV20-1 and TRBJ1-2; D may be TRBD1 (6 bases). CDR3 size: 11 residues. Trimming took 4 bases from V and 6 from J, leaving 9 bases between them. Per the germline V gene, CDR1 is DFQATT and CDR2 is SNEGSKA (reference sequence).

J is TRBJ2-7 and V is TRBV15, with 11 bases identical to TRBD2. J gave up 7 bases and V 7 bases, and 18 bases lay outside the gene matches. Germline CDR1 and CDR2: LNHNV and YYDKDF (reference sequence). The CDR3 totals 17 residues. The CDR3 spells CATTTMLAGGPYEEQYF. The DNA for the CDR3 is TGTGCCACCACCACTATGCTAGCGGGAGGACCCTACGAGGAGCAGTACTTC.

This sequence joins TRBV20-1 and TRBJ2-7; a possible D gene is TRBD1 (6 bases). The CDR3 is 11 amino acids. Trimming shortened V by 5 bases and J by 11 bases, and 16 bases separated the two germline ends. Germline V gene sequence: CDR1 DFQATT, CDR2 SNEGSKA (reference sequence). Here the CDR3 reads CSALGRRGEYF. CDR3 DNA: TGCAGTGCTCTGGGCCGCAGGGGCGAGTACTTC.

The chain is built from TRBV7-9 and TRBJ2-7; weak D call: TRBD1 (5 bases). The CDR3 is 12 residues long. V was cut by 1 base and J by 12 bases, with 13 bases left in between. CDR1 is SEHNR, CDR2 FQNEAQ, per germline (reference sequence). The CDR3 is CASSLGMPGRYF. The DNA for the CDR3 is TGTGCCAGCAGCTTAGGGATGCCAGGGCGGTACTTC.

This chain joins TRBV2 and TRBJ2-7; 9 bases match TRBD2. Germline CDR1 reads SNHLY; CDR2 reads FYNNEI. The V gene end was trimmed by 8 bases and the J gene end by 1 base; junction bases not matched to a gene: 6. The CDR3 loop spans 14 amino acids. As DNA, the CDR3 is TGTGCCAGCCCCCCTAGCGGGAATTCCTACGAGCAGTACTTC. Translation: CASPPSGNSYEQYF.

This clone occurred a few times. The chain joins TRBV15 to TRBJ2-1, with TRBD2 matching 12 bases. The CDR3 has 15 amino acids. J lost 8 bases, V lost 3 bases, and 5 bases had no gene match. Germline V gene sequence: CDR1 LNHNV, CDR2 YYDKDF (reference sequence). CDR3 region: CATSSRTSGTDEQFF. CDR3 in DNA: TGTGCCACCAGCAGTCGGACTAGCGGGACGGATGAGCAGTTCTTC.

V gene TRBV9 combines with J gene TRBJ2-2; 11 bases are a match to TRBD2. This CDR3 has 15 amino acids. Germline values: CDR1 SGDLS, CDR2 YYNGEE. The junction had 5 bases not matched to a gene; V was cut back by 3 bases and J by 7 bases. The CDR3 loop reads CASSASGRSGGELFF. DNA for the CDR3: TGTGCCAGCAGCGCTAGCGGGAGGAGCGGCGGGGAGCTGTTTTTT.

The rearrangement uses TRBV5-1 and TRBJ2-2, with TRBD2 matching over 10 bases. V was pared by 4 bases and J by 0 bases, with 12 bases of the junction left unmatched. This CDR3 is 19 amino acids long. Germline V lookup: CDR1 SGHRS, CDR2 YFSETQ. CDR3 nucleotide sequence: TGCGCCAGCAGCACCCACGGACTAGCGGAAAACGCGAACACCGGGGAGCTGTTTTTT. Amino acids: CASSTHGLAENANTGELFF.

The J gene is TRBJ2-1, the V gene TRBV19; D is perhaps TRBD2 (5 bases). Germline assignment: CDR1 LNHDA and CDR2 SQIVND (reference sequence). The ends were cut back, 4 bases at V and 0 bases at J, with 13 bases in the middle. The CDR3 has 16 amino acids. CDR3 amino acids: CASSTRSGSSYNEQFF. In nucleotides, the CDR3 is TGTGCCAGTAGTACTAGAAGTGGGAGCTCCTACAATGAGCAGTTCTTC.

This clone was observed once. The chain links TRBV10-2 to TRBJ2-5, with D possibly being TRBD1 (5 bases). Trimming shortened V by 8 bases and J by 3 bases, and 13 bases separated the two germline ends. The germline gives CDR1 WSHSY, CDR2 SAAADI. The CDR3 contains 13 residues. CDR3 in DNA: TGCGCCAGCTCAGGGTACCGGGAAGAGACCCAGTACTTC. It encodes CASSGYREETQYF.

The V gene is TRBV13, the J gene TRBJ2-4; D is ambiguous. V was shortened by 5 bases and J by 3 bases, with 11 bases between the two germline ends. The CDR3 is 14 amino acids. Germline values: CDR1 PRHDT, CDR2 FYEKMQ (reference sequence). The CDR3 bases are TGTGCCAGCAGCCCTACCGATTACAAAAACATTCAGTACTTC. The encoded protein is CASSPTDYKNIQYF.

The chain employs TRBV5-1 and TRBJ1-6; 7 bases fit TRBD1. The germline V gene has CDR1 SGHRS and CDR2 YFSETQ. The V segment lost 4 bases and the J segment 6 bases; nucleotides outside the gene matches: 4. CDR3 size: 14 residues. The CDR3 nucleotides are TGCGCCAGCAGCCTGACAGGGCTTAATTCACCCCTCCACTTT. This codes for CASSLTGLNSPLHF.

The chain links TRBV5-4 to TRBJ1-4; possibly TRBD1 for D (6 bases). Germline assignment: CDR1 SGHNT and CDR2 YYREEE (reference sequence). CDR3 length: 16 residues. V lost 5 bases, J lost 0 bases, and 14 bases lay in between. CDR3 sequence (DNA): TGTGCCAGCAGTTCGGACAGCAGATCAACTAATGAAAAACTGTTTTTT. The encoded protein is CASSSDSRSTNEKLFF.

The count of this clone is one. This chain links TRBV15 with TRBJ2-7; the D gene is possibly TRBD1 (5 bases). CDR3 length equals 17 residues. The V end was cut by 0 bases, the J end by 0 bases, with 15 bases between. Germline CDR1 LNHNV, CDR2 YYDKDF (reference sequence). Here the CDR3 reads CATSRDQGGKLSYEQYF. The DNA of the CDR3 is TGTGCCACCAGCAGAGATCAGGGCGGCAAACTCTCCTACGAGCAGTACTTC.

V is TRBV7-3 and J is TRBJ1-1; 9 bases match TRBD1. This CDR3 comprises 16 residues. With 2 bases clipped from V and 5 bases from J, the junction kept 9 bases outside the gene matches. Germline V gene sequence: CDR1 SGHTA, CDR2 FQGTGA. The CDR3 DNA reads TGTGCCAGCAGCTTAGGGGGGACAGGGAGAGGGACTGAAGCTTTCTTT. Translation gives CASSLGGTGRGTEAFF.

This rearrangement joins TRBV27 to TRBJ2-5; 7 bases align to TRBD1. There are 13 residues in the CDR3. From germline, CDR1 is MNHEY and CDR2 SMNVEV (reference sequence). V lost 6 bases, J lost 5 bases, and 6 bases stayed unmatched. The CDR3 DNA sequence: TGTGCCAGCAGGACAGGGATGGATGAGACCCAGTACTTC. Translated, it gives CASRTGMDETQYF.

V is TRBV4-3 and J is TRBJ2-1; 10 nucleotides line up with TRBD1. This CDR3 has 16 amino acids. V lost 5 bases, J lost 8 bases, and 12 bases stayed unmatched. Looked up from germline, CDR1 is LGHNA and CDR2 is YSLEER. The CDR3 region is CASSREGQGRVYEQFF. The CDR3 DNA is TGCGCCAGCAGCAGGGAGGGACAGGGGAGAGTCTATGAGCAGTTCTTC.

V and J are TRBV4-1 and TRBJ2-1; D might be TRBD2 (6 bases). Trimming took 6 bases from V and 7 from J, leaving 25 bases between them. The CDR3 consists of 17 residues. Germline CDR1 reads MGHRA; CDR2 reads YSYEKL. This chain's CDR3 is CASSQTTLATGANEQFF. The CDR3, as DNA: TGCGCCAGCAGTCAGACTACCCTAGCGACTGGGGCGAATGAGCAGTTCTTC.

The rearrangement links TRBV7-6 to TRBJ2-1, with 11 positions matching TRBD2. Germline trimming cut 4 bases from V and 6 bases from J; bases unmatched to any gene: 11. The CDR3 is 17 amino acids. Germline CDR1 and CDR2: SGHVS and FNYEAQ. The DNA for the CDR3 is TGTGCCAGCAGCTCGACCACCGGGACTAGCGGCCTCAATGAGCAGTTCTTC. Translating it yields CASSSTTGTSGLNEQFF. The full variable domain, with the rest looked up from reference TRBV7-6 and TRBJ2-1, is GAGVSQSPRYKVTKRGQDVALRCDPISGHVSLYWYRQALGQGPEFLTYFNYEAQQDKSGLPNDRFSAERPEGSISTLTIQRTEQRDSAMYRCASSSTTGTSGLNEQFFGPGTRLTVL.